A single sample is the source of the 8 T cell receptor beta chains below, sequenced in a study of CD8 T cells in Susac syndrome. Random hexamers were used to reverse transcribe an amount of about 0.5 to 1 ug RNA. TCRdb re-called the immunoSEQ multiplex PCR reads with MiXCR, one entry per CDR3 protein. The table records under 55,000 distinct CDR3 sequences, roughly 93% of them present only once. The sequenced material came from CD8+ T cells from PBMCs. The receptors here all came from a human donor with multiple sclerosis.

The rearrangement links TRBV23-1 to TRBJ1-5; D perhaps matches TRBD1 (6 bases). TRBV23-1 counts as an open reading frame of uncertain function. Trimming stripped 1 base from V and 1 base from J, with 11 bases between. There are 16 residues in the CDR3. DNA of the CDR3: TGCGCCAGCAGTCAATATCCAGGGGCAAGCAATCAGCCCCAGCATTTT. Residues: CASSQYPGASNQPQHF.

The V call is TRBV20-1, the J call TRBJ1-2; TRBD1 matches 8 bases. The CDR3 is 17 residues long. The germline V gene encodes CDR1 DFQATT and CDR2 SNEGSKA (reference sequence). The ends lost 3 bases at V and 4 bases at J; junction bases unmatched: 16. This CDR3 reads CSASLSGTGKPSYGYTF. In DNA, the CDR3 is TGCAGTGCTAGTCTCTCCGGGACAGGAAAGCCGAGCTATGGCTACACCTTC.

V gene TRBV27 combines with J gene TRBJ2-7; D is unresolved. This CDR3 region has 12 residues. Trimming cost V 5 bases and J 4 bases, with 9 bases left between them. CDR1 MNHEY and CDR2 SMNVEV come from the germline V gene (reference sequence). The CDR3 nucleotides are TGTGCCAGCAGTCCGGCAGGTTACGAGCAGTACTTC. Translating gives CASSPAGYEQYF.

The chain's CDR3 is CATSRAAEGYNEQFF. CDR3 in DNA: TGTGCCACCAGCAGAGCGGCTGAGGGATACAATGAGCAGTTCTTC. The V and J genes are TRBV15 and TRBJ2-1; D possibly corresponds to TRBD2 (5 bases). This CDR3 comprises 15 residues. Trimming removed 1 base from V and 4 bases from J, with 11 bases in between. Germline V lookup: CDR1 LNHNV, CDR2 YYDKDF (reference sequence).

V gene TRBV9 combines with J gene TRBJ2-7, with TRBD1 identical over 9 bases. Germline CDR1 and CDR2: SGDLS and YYNGEE. V was clipped by 0 bases and J by 7 bases; unmatched bases: 5. The CDR3 runs to 14 residues. The CDR3, as DNA: TGTGCCAGCAGCGTAGCCGGGACAGGGTGGGAGCAGTACTTC. Protein product: CASSVAGTGWEQYF.

This clonotype was observed once. The rearrangement links TRBV13 to TRBJ2-7, with D unclear. This CDR3 region has 14 residues. Trimming left V 5 bases short and J 3 bases short, with 14 bases between. Germline V lookup: CDR1 PRHDT, CDR2 FYEKMQ (reference sequence). The CDR3 DNA follows: TGTGCCAGCAGCCCACAGACCCCCAGCTACGAGCAGTACTTC. Translating gives CASSPQTPSYEQYF. The complete variable domain, with remaining parts taken from reference TRBV13 and TRBJ2-7, reads AAGVIQSPRHLIKEKRETATLKCYPIPRHDTVYWYQQGPGQDPQFLISFYEKMQSDKGSIPDRFSAQQFSDYHSELNMSSLELGDSALYFCASSPQTPSYEQYFGPGTRLTVT.

V is TRBV4-2 and J is TRBJ2-7, with D tentatively TRBD1 (6 bases). V dropped 4 bases and J dropped 4 bases, with 8 bases sitting between them. CDR1 is LGHNA, CDR2 YNFKEQ, per germline. The CDR3 has 12 amino acids. CDR3 protein: CASSPDRYEQYF. Written as DNA, the CDR3 is TGTGCCAGCAGCCCTGACAGGTACGAGCAGTACTTC.

This clonotype was observed once. The V call is TRBV5-6, the J call TRBJ1-2; 11 bases match TRBD1. The CDR3 runs to 13 residues. CDR1 is SGHDT, CDR2 YYEEEE, per germline. The ends lost 3 bases at V and 8 bases at J; junction bases unmatched: 3. The CDR3 is CASSWTGGRGYTF. Here the CDR3 DNA reads TGTGCCAGCAGCTGGACAGGGGGCCGGGGCTACACCTTC.